Below, 30 T cell receptor beta chains from the same sample are listed, as sequenced in a study of identical twins. Each CDR3 protein is one row after TCRdb ran MiXCR on the 5' RACE reads. The table has 690,000 or so distinct CDR3 sequences, 8.6% seen once; the top ten hold approximately 0.96%. These same records also appear under a second study, on yellow fever vaccine responses in identical twins.

The source material was PBMCs. These receptors all come from a woman under 30 in good health.

The chain has TRBV20-1 and TRBJ2-1; 13 nucleotides line up with TRBD2. The CDR3 covers 15 residues. V lost 4 bases and J lost 11; bases outside the gene matches: 11. The germline CDR1 and CDR2 sequences are DFQATT and SNEGSKA (reference sequence). CDR3 amino acids: CSAIQTSGGAHKQFF. The DNA for the CDR3 is TGCAGTGCTATCCAAACTAGCGGGGGGGCCCATAAGCAGTTCTTC.

Here the CDR3 DNA reads TGCAGTGCTAGACGAGGGCCGGGGGCTTACGAGCAGTACTTC. This sequence encodes CSARRGPGAYEQYF. The chain employs TRBV20-1 and TRBJ2-7; D might be TRBD1 or TRBD2, each matching 6 bases. The V end was cut by 2 bases, the J end by 4 bases, with 15 bases between. The germline CDR1 and CDR2 sequences are DFQATT and SNEGSKA (reference sequence). This CDR3 has 14 residues.

The chain carries TRBV10-3 and TRBJ2-7, with D perhaps given as TRBD1 or TRBD2 (6 bases each). Germline V gene data show CDR1 as ENHRY and CDR2 as SYGVKD. The length of the CDR3 is 13 residues. V lost 6 bases, J lost 3 bases, and 12 bases lay in between. The CDR3 nucleotides are TGTGCCATCAGAGAAGGGGGGATCTACGAGCAGTACTTC. It is translated as CAIREGGIYEQYF.

In regard to this clonotype: At one boundary the junction diverges from the germline segment, which might be a read error. V and J are TRBV12-3 or TRBV12-4 and TRBJ2-1; no reliable D call. This CDR3 has 12 amino acids. The CDR3 DNA is TGTGCCAACAGTAAGACTGACAATGAGCAGTTCTTC. Protein sequence: CANSKTDNEQFF.

This clonotype was recorded a few times. J is TRBJ2-7 and V is TRBV11-2, with D possibly TRBD1 on 6 matching bases. Per the germline V gene, CDR1 is SGHAT and CDR2 is FQNNGV. V lost 5 bases to trimming and J lost 3 bases, with 14 bases between them. The CDR3 totals 14 residues. CDR3 sequence reads: CASSTWTDHYEQYF. CDR3 nucleotide sequence: TGTGCCAGCAGCACCTGGACAGACCACTACGAGCAGTACTTC.

A remark on this clonotype: An end of the junction does not agree with germline; a read error may underlie this. The chain couples TRBV7-7 to TRBJ2-3, with D tentatively TRBD1 (5 bases). CDR1 and CDR2 (germline): SSHAT, FNYEAQ (reference sequence). There are 13 residues in the CDR3. The CDR3 DNA follows: TGTGCTAGCAGCTTCTCAGGGCTGGATACGCAGTATTTT. It codes for CASSFSGLDTQYF.

This clonotype was seen repeatedly, ten times or more. The chain links TRBV6-1 to TRBJ2-1; D unclear. CDR3 size: 14 residues. Trimming shortened V by 3 bases and J by 7 bases, and 13 bases separated the two germline ends. Germline V gene data show CDR1 as MNHNS and CDR2 as SASEGT. The CDR3 loop reads CASSDGWVTNEQFF. DNA of the CDR3: TGTGCCAGCAGTGATGGTTGGGTTACAAATGAGCAGTTCTTC.

The rearrangement links TRBV4-2 to TRBJ2-1; unclear D gene. V lost 2 bases to trimming and J lost 5 bases, with 13 bases between them. CDR1 and CDR2 from the germline V gene are LGHNA and YNFKEQ. The CDR3 sequence is 15 residues long. The CDR3 sequence: CASSQKTPPNNEQFF. CDR3 in DNA: TGTGCCAGCAGCCAAAAGACCCCCCCTAACAATGAGCAGTTCTTC.

This chain joins TRBV5-6 and TRBJ2-3; no reliable D call. This CDR3 is built from 14 residues. V was clipped by 1 base and J by 0 bases, with 6 bases between them. Per germline, CDR1 SGHDT and CDR2 YYEEEE. This CDR3 is CASSLPTSTDTQYF. DNA of the CDR3: TGTGCCAGCAGCTTGCCAACTAGCACAGATACGCAGTATTTT.

The rearrangement joins TRBV20-1 to TRBJ2-3; D is undetermined. The CDR3 is 15 residues long. V was cut by 5 bases and J by 2 bases, with 17 bases left in between. The germline CDR1 and CDR2 sequences are DFQATT and SNEGSKA (reference sequence). The CDR3 spells CSAQTTLQNTDTQYF. CDR3 bases: TGCAGTGCTCAAACGACCCTCCAAAACACAGATACGCAGTATTTT.

This sequence joins TRBV20-1 and TRBJ2-5; the D is unclear. The CDR3 has 14 residues. The germline V and J ends were trimmed by 3 bases and 3 bases, with 14 bases remaining between them. Germline V gene data show CDR1 as DFQATT and CDR2 as SNEGSKA (reference sequence). The CDR3 DNA is TGCAGTGCTAGCCCGTTGTCCGGAAAAGAGACCCAGTACTTC. Residues: CSASPLSGKETQYF.

This chain links TRBV5-1 with TRBJ2-7; either TRBD1 or TRBD2 may supply D (5 bases each). Germline V gives CDR1 SGHRS, CDR2 YFSETQ. Trimming left V 4 bases short and J 4 bases short, with 18 bases between. This CDR3 has 15 residues. This CDR3 reads CASSLGEGLGYEQYF. The CDR3 DNA sequence: TGCGCCAGCAGCCTGGGTGAGGGGCTCGGATACGAGCAGTACTTC.

This rearrangement joins TRBV25-1 to TRBJ2-3; 9 bases are shared with TRBD2. Germline assignment: CDR1 MGHDK and CDR2 SYGVNS. Trimming removed 2 bases from V and 5 bases from J; junction bases left unmatched: 8. The CDR3 is 16 residues long. The CDR3 loop is CASSEMGLAVEDTQYF. The DNA for the CDR3 is TGTGCCAGCAGTGAAATGGGACTAGCAGTGGAAGATACGCAGTATTTT.

In its sample, this clonotype was seen many times. The chain links TRBV24-1 to TRBJ2-3; 7 bases agree with TRBD1. Germline lookup yields CDR1 KGHDR and CDR2 SFDVKD. V was pared by 3 bases and J by 2 bases, with 7 bases of the junction left unmatched. CDR3 length equals 16 residues. The DNA for the CDR3 is TGTGCCACCAGTGATACCCGGGACAGCGTCACAGATACGCAGTATTTT. It codes for CATSDTRDSVTDTQYF.

The chain has TRBV3-1 and TRBJ2-5; D is unclear. Germline V gives CDR1 LGHDT, CDR2 YNNKEL (reference sequence). Trimming took off 2 bases at V and 1 base at J, with 11 bases between the two ends. This CDR3 is 15 amino acids long. Written as DNA, the CDR3 is TGTGCCAGCAGCCAACCCCGACCAACCCAAGAGACCCAGTACTTC. Translation gives CASSQPRPTQETQYF.

The chain carries TRBV7-6 and TRBJ2-7; D uncertain. CDR1 and CDR2 (germline): SGHVS, FNYEAQ. The CDR3 loop spans 13 amino acids. V lost 0 bases to trimming and J lost 7 bases, with 10 bases between them. In DNA form, the CDR3 reads TGTGCCAGCAGCTTAGCCCCTTACGCTGAGCAGTACTTC. Translating it yields CASSLAPYAEQYF.

This chain links TRBV12-3 or TRBV12-4 with TRBJ1-5, with D unresolved. The CDR3 loop spans 13 amino acids. The V end lost 3 bases, the J end lost 4 bases, and 7 bases lay between the germline ends. The CDR3 nucleotides are TGTGCCAGCAGTTTTCAGGATAATCAGCCCCAGCATTTT. Its protein product is CASSFQDNQPQHF.

This clonotype showed up just a few times. The chain is built from TRBV4-3 and TRBJ2-5; perhaps TRBD1 as D (8 bases). Germline lookup yields CDR1 LGHNA and CDR2 YSLEER. CDR3 length: 15 amino acids. V was shortened by 3 bases and J by 3 bases, with 14 bases between the two germline ends. CDR3 DNA: TGCGCCAGCAGCCAGAGGACAGGGAGGGAAGAGACCCAGTACTTC. Encoded protein: CASSQRTGREETQYF.

In this sample, this clonotype turned up a few times. The chain couples TRBV6-2 or TRBV6-3 to TRBJ2-7; 7 positions agree with TRBD1. V lost 1 base to trimming and J lost 6 bases; unmatched junction nucleotides: 0. This CDR3 region has 12 residues. In germline, CDR1 is MNHEY, CDR2 SVGEGT. Here the CDR3 reads CASSYYRGEQYF. CDR3 sequence (DNA): TGTGCCAGCAGTTACTACAGGGGCGAGCAGTACTTC.

This clonotype was recorded many times. This sequence joins TRBV7-3 and TRBJ2-3; no definite D call. V was pared by 1 base and J by 6 bases, with 8 bases between. The V gene's germline CDR1 is SGHTA and CDR2 FQGTGA. The CDR3 totals 13 residues. CDR3: CASSLNTLDTQYF. For the CDR3, the DNA is TGTGCCAGCAGCTTAAATACGTTGGATACGCAGTATTTT.

The chain is built from TRBV5-1 and TRBJ2-7; D unresolved. V dropped 1 base and J dropped 5 bases, with 10 bases sitting between them. Per the germline V gene, CDR1 is SGHRS and CDR2 is YFSETQ. This CDR3 has 13 residues. CDR3 DNA sequence: TGCGCCAGCAGCTTGAACCCTTGGAACGAGCAGTACTTC. This translates into CASSLNPWNEQYF.

This clonotype appeared a few times. CDR3 coding DNA: TGCGCCAGCAGCTTGCCGGAGGGTCATGGGCAAGAGACCCAGTACTTC. As protein: CASSLPEGHGQETQYF. This sequence joins TRBV5-1 and TRBJ2-5, with D possibly TRBD2 on 6 matching bases. V was trimmed by 1 base and J by 2 bases, leaving 15 bases between them. Germline assignment: CDR1 SGHRS and CDR2 YFSETQ. The CDR3 runs 16 residues.

This clonotype showed up many times. V gene TRBV5-1 combines with J gene TRBJ1-1; D unclear. The CDR3 length is 14 residues. Deletions cut 0 bases from V and 3 bases from J, with 9 bases between. CDR1 SGHRS and CDR2 YFSETQ come from the germline V gene. For the CDR3, the DNA is TGCGCCAGCAGCTTGGTTAGTCGGGACACTGAAGCTTTCTTT. This gives the protein CASSLVSRDTEAFF.

The J gene is TRBJ2-7, the V gene TRBV28, with 8 positions matching TRBD1. V shed 5 bases and J 1 base; nucleotides not matched to a gene: 10. The CDR3 sequence is 16 residues long. The germline gives CDR1 MDHEN, CDR2 SYDVKM. The CDR3 DNA is TGTGCCAGCAGTCCCCCTACAGGGGGGACTTCCTACGAGCAGTACTTC. Translating it yields CASSPPTGGTSYEQYF.

This clonotype was observed once. The chain recombines TRBV3-1 with TRBJ2-3; 10 nucleotides agree with TRBD2. The length of the CDR3 is 15 residues. Per the germline V gene, CDR1 is LGHDT and CDR2 is YNNKEL (reference sequence). Trimming took 11 bases from V and 6 from J; bases not matched to a gene: 14. In DNA, the CDR3 is TGTGCCTGCTCCAGGACTAGCGGAACAGGTGATACGCAGTATTTT. It translates to CACSRTSGTGDTQYF.

This clonotype has a handful of counts. The gene calls are TRBV5-1 and TRBJ2-1, with TRBD1 matching over 10 bases. The germline gives CDR1 SGHRS, CDR2 YFSETQ. CDR3 length: 15 amino acids. Trimming at V came to 3 bases and at J to 8 bases, leaving 8 bases not matched to a gene. CDR3 sequence (DNA): TGCGCCAGCAGCTCGGGACAGGGGATATTCGATGAGCAGTTCTTC. It specifies CASSSGQGIFDEQFF.

This clonotype was observed a few times. This chain joins TRBV3-1 and TRBJ2-1; TRBD2 is a possible D gene (7 bases). CDR1 LGHDT and CDR2 YNNKEL come from the germline V gene (reference sequence). The V end lost 2 bases, the J end lost 8 bases, and 16 bases lay between the germline ends. CDR3 size: 15 residues. CDR3 sequence: CASSQSGGPVDEQFF. DNA of the CDR3: TGTGCCAGCAGCCAATCGGGGGGCCCTGTGGATGAGCAGTTCTTC.

The J gene is TRBJ1-1, the V gene TRBV7-9; the D gene is possibly TRBD1 (6 bases). The V gene lost 5 bases and the J gene lost 6 bases, with 13 bases spanning the gap. Per germline, CDR1 SEHNR and CDR2 FQNEAQ (reference sequence). CDR3 length: 13 amino acids. Written as DNA, the CDR3 is TGTGCCAGCAGCCCCCAGGGGACCGCTGAAGCTTTCTTT. Its protein product is CASSPQGTAEAFF.

This clonotype appeared a few times. Germline and junction disagree at one end, which may indicate a read error. This chain connects TRBV7-7 to TRBJ2-2; D is uncertain. Germline-derived CDR1 and CDR2 are SSHAT and FNYEAQ (reference sequence). This CDR3 spans 14 amino acids. CDR3 nucleotides: TGTGCTAGCAGCCTTACAGCAGACACCGGGGAGCTGTTTTTT. This codes for CASSLTADTGELFF.

V gene TRBV7-9 combines with J gene TRBJ2-3, with 7 bases fitting TRBD2. V trimming: 3 bases; J trimming: 1 base; junction bases outside the gene matches: 10. The CDR3 length is 17 residues. Germline assignment: CDR1 SEHNR and CDR2 FQNEAQ (reference sequence). Here the CDR3 DNA reads TGTGCCAGCAGCTTGAGTTTAGGAACTAGCGGCACAGATACGCAGTATTTT. It encodes CASSLSLGTSGTDTQYF.